The 20 T cell receptor beta chains listed next were all sequenced from one sample in a study of blood T cell repertoires in COVID-19. Using immunoSEQ multiplex PCR, the repertoire was profiled, and TCRdb retains in-frame clones only, with some absent. The top ten hold about 1.6% of the sample, which has about 260,000 clones, approximately 87% seen once. Sequenced material: peripheral blood. These receptors were taken from a woman aged 35 to 49 who had recovered from COVID-19.

V and J are TRBV5-6 and TRBJ2-7; 7 bases are shared with TRBD2. The CDR3 totals 13 residues. Germline V gene data show CDR1 as SGHDT and CDR2 as YYEEEE. Trimming took 2 bases from V and 9 from J; bases not matched to a gene: 8. The CDR3 reads CASSFPTGGWQYF. The CDR3 DNA follows: TGTGCCAGCAGCTTCCCCACCGGGGGGTGGCAGTACTTC.

The chain joins TRBV13 to TRBJ2-7; D might be TRBD1 (6 bases). This CDR3 is 16 amino acids long. From germline, CDR1 is PRHDT and CDR2 FYEKMQ (reference sequence). Deletions cut 0 bases from V and 3 bases from J, with 15 bases between. Written as DNA, the CDR3 is TGTGCCAGCAGCTTAGGACCCGGGACATCTAACTACGAGCAGTACTTC. Its translation is CASSLGPGTSNYEQYF.

This clone appeared a few times. The chain has TRBV5-1 and TRBJ2-7, with 12 bases that match TRBD2. Looked up from germline, CDR1 is SGHRS and CDR2 is YFSETQ. V was clipped by 1 base and J by 0 bases; unmatched bases: 2. The CDR3 has 16 amino acids. This CDR3 reads CASSLTSGGSSYEQYF. DNA for the CDR3: TGCGCCAGCAGCTTGACTAGCGGGGGGTCCTCCTACGAGCAGTACTTC. Full variable domain (missing parts from reference TRBV5-1 and TRBJ2-7): KAGVTQTPRYLIKTRGQQVTLSCSPISGHRSVSWYQQTPGQGLQFLFEYFSETQRNKGNFPGRFSGRQFSNSRSEMNVSTLELGDSALYLCASSLTSGGSSYEQYFGPGTRLTVT.

This clone was detected once. This rearrangement joins TRBV2 to TRBJ2-2, with D hard to call. The CDR3 length is 14 residues. Trimming left V 4 bases short and J 2 bases short, with 8 bases between. Germline V gives CDR1 SNHLY, CDR2 FYNNEI. This chain's CDR3 is CASSGHLNTGELFF. For the CDR3, the DNA is TGTGCCAGCAGTGGGCACCTCAACACCGGGGAGCTGTTTTTT.

This chain uses TRBV21-1 with TRBJ2-7; TRBD1 was called by the table and not checked on the DNA. TRBV21-1 is an annotated pseudogene. This CDR3 has 13 residues. The CDR3 region is CASSLTGRYEQYF. The CDR3 bases are TGTGCCAGCTCCCTGACAGGGCGCTACGAGCAGTACTTC.

V usage is TRBV7-3 and J usage is TRBJ1-2; 12 bases agree with TRBD1. The CDR3 consists of 16 residues. In germline, CDR1 is SGHTA, CDR2 FQGTGA. After removal of 5 bases from V and 6 bases from J, the junction contained 10 bases not matched to a gene. The CDR3 here is CASSLSLGQGADGYTF. The CDR3 DNA sequence: TGTGCCAGCAGCCTCAGCTTGGGACAGGGGGCGGATGGCTACACCTTC.

The chain joins TRBV11-3 to TRBJ2-3; the D gene is possibly TRBD1 (5 bases). Germline values: CDR1 SGHNT, CDR2 YENEEA. The CDR3 spans 17 residues. V was pared by 1 base and J by 0 bases, with 14 bases between. Written as DNA, the CDR3 is TGTGCCAGCAGCTTAGGGGCAGGGCCATCTAGCACAGATACGCAGTATTTT. The encoded protein is CASSLGAGPSSTDTQYF.

V and J are TRBV7-9 and TRBJ1-6; 7 bases fit TRBD1. From germline, CDR1 is SEHNR and CDR2 FQNEAQ (reference sequence). Trimming at V came to 6 bases and at J to 9 bases, leaving 8 bases not matched to a gene. The CDR3 is 14 residues long. The CDR3 here is CASSLGGQRSPLHF. CDR3 DNA: TGTGCCAGCAGTCTAGGGGGACAGCGTTCACCCCTCCACTTT.

The chain is built from TRBV5-6 and TRBJ1-5; D is unresolved. The CDR3 extends over 13 amino acids. V was cut by 0 bases and J by 6 bases, with 7 bases left in between. Germline lookup yields CDR1 SGHDT and CDR2 YYEEEE. CDR3 coding DNA: TGTGCCAGCAGCTTGGAACCCGGTCAGCCCCAGCATTTT. Translated, it gives CASSLEPGQPQHF.

The V call is TRBV11-3, the J call TRBJ2-2, with a tentative D call TRBD2 (5 bases). This CDR3 region has 16 residues. V gave up 5 bases and J gave up 6 bases, with 19 bases separating them. CDR1 is SGHNT and CDR2 is YENEEA in the germline V gene. CDR3 sequence (DNA): TGTGCCAGCAGCCCCGTTTACGAGGCGGGCGCCGGGGAGCTGTTTTTT. Residues: CASSPVYEAGAGELFF.

The gene calls are TRBV30 and TRBJ2-7; a possible D gene is TRBD1 (5 bases). CDR1 GTSNPN and CDR2 SVGIG come from the germline V gene (reference sequence). The CDR3 is 13 residues long. V gave up 1 base and J gave up 0 bases, with 7 bases separating them. In DNA form, the CDR3 reads TGTGCCTGGAGTGATGGGGCCTCCTACGAGCAGTACTTC. This translates into CAWSDGASYEQYF.

J is TRBJ2-3 and V is TRBV6-5; 7 nucleotides match TRBD2. This CDR3 spans 13 amino acids. The ends lost 8 bases at V and 3 bases at J; junction bases unmatched: 5. CDR1 and CDR2 from the germline V gene are MNHEY and SVGAGI. Here the CDR3 reads CASHSGETDTQYF. Written as DNA, the CDR3 is TGTGCCAGCCACAGCGGGGAGACAGATACGCAGTATTTT.

The chain joins TRBV30 to TRBJ2-5, with 10 bases identical to TRBD2. V lost 0 bases, J lost 2 bases, and 12 bases stayed unmatched. Germline V lookup: CDR1 GTSNPN, CDR2 SVGIG (reference sequence). This CDR3 has 18 residues. The CDR3 region has the DNA TGTGCCTGGAGTGTTTATAGCGGGGGGCCGACGGGACAAGAGACCCAGTACTTC. Amino acids: CAWSVYSGGPTGQETQYF.

This sequence joins TRBV3-1 (or the pseudogene TRBV3-2) and TRBJ1-2, with 8 bases fitting TRBD1. The germline V gene has CDR1 LGHDT and CDR2 YNNKEL (reference sequence). This CDR3 comprises 18 residues. J gave up 0 bases and V 4 bases, and 13 bases lay outside the gene matches. CDR3 in DNA: TGTGCCAGCAGCCGCACCCAGGGGGCCGGTAGGGCTAACTATGGCTACACCTTC. Its translation is CASSRTQGAGRANYGYTF.

V and J are TRBV6-5 and TRBJ2-3; 9 positions agree with TRBD2. The CDR3 length is 15 residues. Unmatched junction bases numbered 8, after V lost 4 bases and J lost 6 bases. From germline, CDR1 is MNHEY and CDR2 SVGAGI. The CDR3 bases are TGTGCCAGCAGTTTAGCGGGGGCGCTGCGGGATACGCAGTATTTT. It yields the protein CASSLAGALRDTQYF.

The chain links TRBV30 to TRBJ1-5; D is undetermined. Germline V gives CDR1 GTSNPN, CDR2 SVGIG (reference sequence). The V end lost 0 bases, the J end lost 7 bases, and 10 bases lay between the germline ends. This CDR3 has 13 amino acids. CDR3 protein: CAWSVGEPQPQHF. The CDR3, as DNA: TGTGCCTGGAGTGTAGGAGAGCCCCAGCCCCAGCATTTT.

The gene calls are TRBV12-3 or TRBV12-4 and TRBJ1-1, with no clear D. V was trimmed by 1 base and J by 7 bases, leaving 7 bases between them. This CDR3 region has 12 residues. CDR3 sequence: CASSLGWSEAFF. CDR3 nucleotide sequence: TGTGCCAGCAGTTTAGGGTGGAGTGAAGCTTTCTTT.

The chain links TRBV14 to TRBJ2-3; TRBD2 matches 10 bases. The germline CDR1 and CDR2 sequences are SGHDN and FVKESK. This CDR3 is 15 amino acids long. The V segment lost 3 bases and the J segment 4 bases; nucleotides outside the gene matches: 4. This CDR3 reads CASSHLSGGPDTQYF. The CDR3 region has the DNA TGTGCCAGCAGCCACCTTAGCGGGGGGCCAGATACGCAGTATTTT. The whole variable domain, filled in from reference TRBV14 and TRBJ2-3, reads EAGVTQFPSHSVIEKGQTVTLRCDPISGHDNLYWYRRVMGKEIKFLLHFVKESKQDESGMPNNRFLAERTGGTYSTLKVQPAELEDSGVYFCASSHLSGGPDTQYFGPGTRLTVL.

The gene calls are TRBV15 and TRBJ1-1; TRBD1 matches 7 bases. This CDR3 has 14 amino acids. V trimming: 3 bases; J trimming: 4 bases; junction bases outside the gene matches: 5. The germline V gene has CDR1 LNHNV and CDR2 YYDKDF (reference sequence). The CDR3 DNA follows: TGTGCCACCAGCAGCCCAGGGGGGACCACTGAAGCTTTCTTT. It is translated as CATSSPGGTTEAFF. Together with reference TRBV15 and TRBJ1-1, the CDR3 gives the full variable domain: DAMVIQNPRYQVTQFGKPVTLSCSQTLNHNVMYWYQQKSSQAPKLLFHYYDKDFNNEADTPDNFQSRRPNTSFCFLDIRSPGLGDTAMYLCATSSPGGTTEAFFGQGTRLTVV.

The CDR3 DNA follows: TGTGCCAGCAGTTCGCAAACTACAGGGGGAACTGAAGCTTTCTTT. Its protein is CASSSQTTGGTEAFF. The chain carries TRBV5-4 and TRBJ1-1; 8 positions agree with TRBD1. The CDR3 sequence is 15 residues long. From germline, CDR1 is SGHNT and CDR2 YYREEE (reference sequence). V dropped 5 bases and J dropped 5; count of bases not matched to a gene: 11.